Following are 8 T cell receptor beta chains from one sample sequenced in a study of T cells after yellow fever vaccination. TCRdb fed the 5' RACE reads into MiXCR, producing one record per CDR3 protein. The data show 150,000 to 200,000 distinct CDR3 sequences, about a tenth seen once. The sequencing here drew on CD8+ T cells sorted from PBMCs, taken 45 days after the yellow fever booster vaccination. Every receptor here comes from a man in his late teens or twenties who received the YFV17D yellow fever vaccine.

This clonotype was detected a few times. V and J are TRBV12-3 or TRBV12-4 and TRBJ2-1, with D perhaps matching TRBD1 or TRBD2 (5 bases each). This CDR3 has 13 residues. The V and J ends lost 0 bases and 7 bases respectively, with 7 bases between them. CDR3 sequence: CASSLAGENEQFF. CDR3 bases: TGTGCCAGCAGTTTAGCGGGGGAGAATGAGCAGTTCTTC.

This clonotype has ten or more counts. The genes are TRBV29-1 and TRBJ2-1, with unresolved D. The CDR3 runs 14 residues. The germline V and J ends were trimmed by 2 bases and 2 bases, with 10 bases remaining between them. Per the germline V gene, CDR1 is SQVTM and CDR2 is ANQGSEA. The CDR3 spells CSVESMSTYNEQFF. In nucleotides, the CDR3 is TGCAGCGTTGAATCGATGTCCACCTACAATGAGCAGTTCTTC.

This clonotype was observed a few times. The V gene is TRBV6-5, the J gene TRBJ1-2; D is possibly TRBD1 (5 bases). There are 14 residues in the CDR3. Germline CDR1 reads MNHEY; CDR2 reads SVGAGI. V lost 6 bases and J lost 1, with 12 bases in between. The CDR3 DNA reads as TGTGCCAGCAGAGCGACAGCCGGTAACTATGGCTACACCTTC. This gives the protein CASRATAGNYGYTF.

This clonotype occurred a few times. The V gene is TRBV9, the J gene TRBJ2-3, with unresolved D. This CDR3 has 16 residues. Germline V gene data show CDR1 as SGDLS and CDR2 as YYNGEE. Trimming removed 3 bases from V and 3 bases from J, with 17 bases in between. The CDR3 here is CASSAPPVALTDTQYF. The CDR3 bases are TGTGCCAGCAGCGCCCCCCCGGTGGCACTAACAGATACGCAGTATTTT.

This clonotype was observed a handful of times. The chain couples TRBV27 to TRBJ1-6; 7 bases line up with TRBD1. J was trimmed by 5 bases and V by 6 bases; bases with no gene match: 7. The CDR3 contains 15 residues. The germline CDR1 and CDR2 sequences are MNHEY and SMNVEV (reference sequence). This CDR3 is CASRPGTADNSPLHF. The CDR3 DNA reads as TGTGCCAGCAGACCCGGGACAGCGGATAATTCACCCCTCCACTTT.

This chain joins TRBV6-5 and TRBJ1-1; D unresolved. The V end lost 0 bases, the J end lost 7 bases, and 12 bases lay between the germline ends. This CDR3 comprises 14 residues. Germline V CDR1 and CDR2: MNHEY, SVGAGI. The CDR3 coding sequence is TGTGCCAGCAGTTACTCGTATGGTAGGAGTGAAGCTTTCTTT. This codes for CASSYSYGRSEAFF.

This clonotype came up many times. The rearrangement links TRBV3-1 to TRBJ1-1; no clear D gene. Germline V gene lookup returns CDR1 LGHDT and CDR2 YNNKEL (reference sequence). Trimming removed 0 bases from V and 7 bases from J, with 9 bases in between. The CDR3 has 13 amino acids. The CDR3 region has the DNA TGTGCCAGCAGCCAAGATGGTTCCGGTGAAGCTTTCTTT. It translates to CASSQDGSGEAFF.

This clonotype was seen a handful of times. The chain is built from TRBV27 and TRBJ2-3; no definite D call. Looked up from germline, CDR1 is MNHEY and CDR2 is SMNVEV (reference sequence). The CDR3 contains 13 residues. Between the trimmed V and J ends, which lost 2 bases and 8 bases, there was a span of 11 bases. The CDR3 loop reads CASSLGSPSTQYF. CDR3 DNA sequence: TGTGCCAGCAGTTTAGGGTCCCCAAGTACGCAGTATTTT.